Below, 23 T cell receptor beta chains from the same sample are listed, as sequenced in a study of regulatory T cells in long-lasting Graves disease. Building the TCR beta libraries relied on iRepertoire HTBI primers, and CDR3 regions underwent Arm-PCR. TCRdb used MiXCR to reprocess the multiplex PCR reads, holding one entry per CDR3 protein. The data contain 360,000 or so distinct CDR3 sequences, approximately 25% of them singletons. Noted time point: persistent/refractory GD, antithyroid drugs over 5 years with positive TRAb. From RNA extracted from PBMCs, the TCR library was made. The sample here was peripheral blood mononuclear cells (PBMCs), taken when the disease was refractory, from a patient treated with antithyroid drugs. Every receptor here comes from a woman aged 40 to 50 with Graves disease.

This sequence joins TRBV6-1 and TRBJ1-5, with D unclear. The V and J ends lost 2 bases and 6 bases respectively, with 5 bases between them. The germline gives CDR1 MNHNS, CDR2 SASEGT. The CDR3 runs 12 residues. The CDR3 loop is CASSELGQPQHF. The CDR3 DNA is TGTGCCAGCAGTGAATTAGGTCAGCCCCAGCATTTT.

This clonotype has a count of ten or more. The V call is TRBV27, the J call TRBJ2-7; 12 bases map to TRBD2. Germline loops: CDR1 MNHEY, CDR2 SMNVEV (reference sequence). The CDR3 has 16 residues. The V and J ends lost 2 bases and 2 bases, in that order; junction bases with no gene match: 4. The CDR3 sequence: CASSLGGTSGPYEQYF. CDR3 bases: TGTGCCAGCAGTTTAGGGGGGACTAGCGGGCCCTACGAGCAGTACTTC.

This chain's CDR3 is CASSYQMPPGGRETQYF. The CDR3 bases are TGTGCCAGCAGTTACCAGATGCCCCCGGGAGGGAGAGAGACCCAGTACTTC. The chain is built from TRBV6-2 or TRBV6-3 and TRBJ2-5, with TRBD2 matching 8 bases. The CDR3 extends over 17 amino acids. Germline CDR1 reads MNHEY; CDR2 reads SVGEGT. J was trimmed by 4 bases and V by 2 bases; bases with no gene match: 12.

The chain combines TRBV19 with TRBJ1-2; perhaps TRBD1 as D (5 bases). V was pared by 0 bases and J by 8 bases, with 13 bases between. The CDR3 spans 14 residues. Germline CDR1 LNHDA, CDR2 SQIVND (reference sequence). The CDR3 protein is CASSIDLGRLGYTF. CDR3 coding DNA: TGTGCCAGTAGTATAGATCTGGGGCGTCTGGGCTACACCTTC.

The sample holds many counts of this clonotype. CDR3 DNA: TGTGCTAGTGGTTTGGTACAAGACAGGAACTATGGCTACACCTTC. Protein: CASGLVQDRNYGYTF. The J gene is TRBJ1-2, the V gene TRBV12-5, with D tentatively TRBD1 (6 bases). The CDR3 covers 15 residues. The V gene's germline CDR1 is LGHNT and CDR2 FRNRAP. The V end lost 0 bases, the J end lost 2 bases, and 10 bases lay between the germline ends. Supplemented by reference TRBV12-5 and TRBJ1-2, the full variable domain reads DARVTQTPRHKVTEMGQEVTMRCQPILGHNTVFWYRQTMMQGLELLAYFRNRAPLDDSGMPKDRFSAEMPDATLATLKIQPSEPRDSAVYFCASGLVQDRNYGYTFGSGTRLTVV.

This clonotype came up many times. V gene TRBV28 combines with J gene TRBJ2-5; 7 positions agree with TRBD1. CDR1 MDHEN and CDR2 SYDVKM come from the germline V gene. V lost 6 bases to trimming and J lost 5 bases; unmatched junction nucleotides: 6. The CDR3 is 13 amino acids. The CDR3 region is CASRPQGRETQYF. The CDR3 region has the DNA TGTGCCAGCAGACCACAGGGGCGGGAGACCCAGTACTTC.

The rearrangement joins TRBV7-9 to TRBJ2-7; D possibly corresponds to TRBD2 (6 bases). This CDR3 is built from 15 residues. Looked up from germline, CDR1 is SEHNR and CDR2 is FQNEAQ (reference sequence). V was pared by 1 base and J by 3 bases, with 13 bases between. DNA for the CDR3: TGTGCCAGCAGCTTAGGGCAGGCGCGGGGCTACGAGCAGTACTTC. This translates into CASSLGQARGYEQYF. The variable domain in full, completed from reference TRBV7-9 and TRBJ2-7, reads DTGVSQNPRHKITKRGQNVTFRCDPISEHNRLYWYRQTLGQGPEFLTYFQNEAQLEKSRLLSDRFSAERPKGSFSTLEIQRTEQGDSAMYLCASSLGQARGYEQYFGPGTRLTVT.

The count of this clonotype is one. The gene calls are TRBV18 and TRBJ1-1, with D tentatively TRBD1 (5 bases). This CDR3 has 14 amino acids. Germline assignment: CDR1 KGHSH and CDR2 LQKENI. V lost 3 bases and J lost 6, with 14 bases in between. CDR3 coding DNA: TGTGCCAGCTCACCTCGGGGAGGGGCCGCTGAAGCTTTCTTT. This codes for CASSPRGGAAEAFF.

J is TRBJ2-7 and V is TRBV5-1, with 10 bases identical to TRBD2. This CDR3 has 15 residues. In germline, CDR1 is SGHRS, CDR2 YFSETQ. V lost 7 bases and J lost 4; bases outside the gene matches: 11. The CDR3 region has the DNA TGCGCCAGCCATCGACCGGGGACTAGCGTGTACGAGCAGTACTTC. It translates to CASHRPGTSVYEQYF.

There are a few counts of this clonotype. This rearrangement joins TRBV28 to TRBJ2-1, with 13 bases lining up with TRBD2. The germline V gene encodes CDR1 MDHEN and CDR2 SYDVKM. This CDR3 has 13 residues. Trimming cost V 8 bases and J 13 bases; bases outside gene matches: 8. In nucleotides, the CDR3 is TGTGCCAGCGAAATACTAGCGGGAGGGTTACAGTTCTTC. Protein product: CASEILAGGLQFF.

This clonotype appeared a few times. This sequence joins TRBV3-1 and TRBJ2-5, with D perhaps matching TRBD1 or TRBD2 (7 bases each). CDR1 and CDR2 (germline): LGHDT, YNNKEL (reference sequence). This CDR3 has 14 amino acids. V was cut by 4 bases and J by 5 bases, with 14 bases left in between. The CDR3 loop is CASSPRQGGETQYF. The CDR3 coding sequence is TGTGCCAGCAGCCCCCGACAGGGAGGGGAGACCCAGTACTTC.

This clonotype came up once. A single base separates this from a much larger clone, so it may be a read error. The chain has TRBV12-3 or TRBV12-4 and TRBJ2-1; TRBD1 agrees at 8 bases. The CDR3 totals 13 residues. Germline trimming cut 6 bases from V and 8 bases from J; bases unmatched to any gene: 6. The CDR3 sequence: CASRRTGQDEQFF. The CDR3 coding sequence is TGTGCCAGCAGAAGGACAGGGCAGGATGAGCAGTTCTTC.

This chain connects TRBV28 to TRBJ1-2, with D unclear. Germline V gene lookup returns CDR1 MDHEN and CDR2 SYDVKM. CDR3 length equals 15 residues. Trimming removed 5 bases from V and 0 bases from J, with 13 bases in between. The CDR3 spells CASSPATSANYGYTF. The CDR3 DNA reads TGTGCCAGCAGTCCAGCGACATCAGCTAACTATGGCTACACCTTC.

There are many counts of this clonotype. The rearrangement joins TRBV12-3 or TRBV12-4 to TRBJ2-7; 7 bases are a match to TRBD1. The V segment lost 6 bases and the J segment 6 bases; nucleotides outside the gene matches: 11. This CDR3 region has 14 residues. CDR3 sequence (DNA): TGTGCCAGCAGACGAGACAGGGATAGCTCCGAGCAGTACTTC. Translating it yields CASRRDRDSSEQYF.

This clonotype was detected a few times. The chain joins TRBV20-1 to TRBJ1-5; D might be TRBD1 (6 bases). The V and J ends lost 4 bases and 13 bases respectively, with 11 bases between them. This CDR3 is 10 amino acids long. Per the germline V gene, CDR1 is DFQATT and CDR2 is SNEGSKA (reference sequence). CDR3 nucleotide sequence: TGCAGTGCTACAGAGGGGGGACAGCATTTT. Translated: CSATEGGQHF.

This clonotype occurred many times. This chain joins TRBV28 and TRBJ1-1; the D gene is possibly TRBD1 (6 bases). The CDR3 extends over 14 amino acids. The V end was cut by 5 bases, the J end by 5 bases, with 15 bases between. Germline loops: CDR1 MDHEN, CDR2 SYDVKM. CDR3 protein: CASSIQGSFTEAFF. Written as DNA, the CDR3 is TGTGCCAGCAGTATACAGGGATCATTTACTGAAGCTTTCTTT.

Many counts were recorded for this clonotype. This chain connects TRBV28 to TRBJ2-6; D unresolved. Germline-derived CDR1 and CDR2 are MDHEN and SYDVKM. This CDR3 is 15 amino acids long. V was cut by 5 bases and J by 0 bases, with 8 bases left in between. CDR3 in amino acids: CASSEPRSGANVLTF. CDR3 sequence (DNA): TGTGCCAGCAGTGAGCCCCGCTCTGGGGCCAACGTCCTGACTTTC.

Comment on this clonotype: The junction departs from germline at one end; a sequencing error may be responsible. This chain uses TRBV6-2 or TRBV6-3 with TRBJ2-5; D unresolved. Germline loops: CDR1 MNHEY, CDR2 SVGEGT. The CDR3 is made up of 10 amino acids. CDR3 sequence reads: CASRQVTQYF. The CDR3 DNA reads TGTGCCAGCAGACAAGTGACCCAGTACTTC.

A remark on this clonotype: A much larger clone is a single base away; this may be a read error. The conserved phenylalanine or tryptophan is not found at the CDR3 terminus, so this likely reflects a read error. CDR3 loop: CASSYGQGLQGAFL. The DNA for the CDR3 is TGTGCCAGCAGTTACGGACAGGGACTCCAGGGGGCTTTCCTT. This chain joins TRBV6-5 and TRBJ1-1; TRBD1 aligns across 8 bases. This CDR3 is 14 amino acids long. Germline values: CDR1 MNHEY, CDR2 SVGAGI. V shed 2 bases and J 11 bases; nucleotides not matched to a gene: 10.

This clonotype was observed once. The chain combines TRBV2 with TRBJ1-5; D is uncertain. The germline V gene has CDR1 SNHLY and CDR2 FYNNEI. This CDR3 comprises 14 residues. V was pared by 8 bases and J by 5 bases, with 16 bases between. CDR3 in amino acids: CASSPRGGDQPQHF. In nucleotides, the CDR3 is TGTGCCAGCTCACCCAGAGGCGGAGATCAGCCCCAGCATTTT.

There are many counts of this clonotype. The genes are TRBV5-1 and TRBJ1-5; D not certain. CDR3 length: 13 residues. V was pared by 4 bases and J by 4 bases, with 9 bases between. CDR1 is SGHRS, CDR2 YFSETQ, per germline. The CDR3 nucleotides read TGCGCCAGCAGCCACGGGGATAATCAGCCCCAGCATTTT. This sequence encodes CASSHGDNQPQHF.

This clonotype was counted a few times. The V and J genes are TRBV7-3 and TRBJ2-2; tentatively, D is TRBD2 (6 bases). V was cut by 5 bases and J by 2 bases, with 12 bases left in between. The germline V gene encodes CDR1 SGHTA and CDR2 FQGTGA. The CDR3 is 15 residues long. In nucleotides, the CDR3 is TGTGCCAGCAGCACCACTAGCTCTAACACCGGGGAGCTGTTTTTT. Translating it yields CASSTTSSNTGELFF.

In DNA, the CDR3 is TGTGCCAGCAGGAAGACGACAGGTCGGAACACTGAAGCTTTCTTT. It translates to CASRKTTGRNTEAFF. This sequence joins TRBV27 and TRBJ1-1; possibly TRBD1 for D (6 bases). This CDR3 spans 15 amino acids. The ends were cut back, 6 bases at V and 1 base at J, with 15 bases in the middle. Per germline, CDR1 MNHEY and CDR2 SMNVEV (reference sequence).